This T cell receptor beta chain was retrieved from a study of T-cell reconstitution after alpha-beta-depleted transplantation in children. The CDR3 has 15 amino acids. Germline values: CDR1 SQVTM, CDR2 ANQGSEA. The V gene end was trimmed by 4 bases and the J gene end by 6 bases; junction bases not matched to a gene: 9. Using unique molecular identifiers, the investigators prepared the TCRbeta library. TCRdb ran MiXCR on the PCR reads and lists one entry per CDR3 protein. Among some 350,000 distinct CDR3 sequences listed, around 15% were seen once. This clonotype was recorded many times. Sequenced here: PBMCs, mostly from graft donor cells, sampled 360 days after TCRalphabeta/CD19-depleted stem cell transplant. This TCR derives from a male patient between 2 and 10 years old who had a stem cell transplant for acute lymphoblastic leukemia, so the T cells may come from the graft donor. The chain combines TRBV29-1 with TRBJ2-1, with TRBD2 matching 10 bases. The CDR3 reads CSVAASGSPLNEQFF. Written as DNA, the CDR3 is TGCAGCGTTGCAGCTAGCGGGAGCCCCCTCAATGAGCAGTTCTTC.